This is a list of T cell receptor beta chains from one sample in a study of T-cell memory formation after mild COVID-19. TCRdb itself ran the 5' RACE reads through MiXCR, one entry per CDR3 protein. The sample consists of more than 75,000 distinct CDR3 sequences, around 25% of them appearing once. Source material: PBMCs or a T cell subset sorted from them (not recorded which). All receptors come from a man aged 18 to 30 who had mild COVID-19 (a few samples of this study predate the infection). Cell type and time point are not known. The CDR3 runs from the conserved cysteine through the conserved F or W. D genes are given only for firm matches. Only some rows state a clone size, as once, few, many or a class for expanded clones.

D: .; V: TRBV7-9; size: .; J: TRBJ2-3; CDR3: CASTKTSGGTDTQYF; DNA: TGTGCCAGCACAAAGACCAGTGGGGGCACAGATACGCAGTATTTT
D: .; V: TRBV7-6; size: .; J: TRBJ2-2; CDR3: CASSWGRELFF; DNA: TGTGCCAGCAGCTGGGGACGGGAGCTGTTTTTT
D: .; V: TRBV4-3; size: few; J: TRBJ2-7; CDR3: CASSQFRATNYEQYF; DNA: TGCGCCAGCAGCCAATTCAGGGCGACGAACTACGAGCAGTACTTC
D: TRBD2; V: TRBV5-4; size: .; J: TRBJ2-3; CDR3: CASRLAGGTTDTQYF; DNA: TGTGCCAGCAGACTAGCGGGGGGAACCACAGATACGCAGTATTTT
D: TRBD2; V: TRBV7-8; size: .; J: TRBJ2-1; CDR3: CASSSSPRTSGGDNEQFF; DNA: TGTGCCAGCAGCTCCAGCCCTAGGACTAGCGGGGGGGACAATGAGCAGTTCTTC
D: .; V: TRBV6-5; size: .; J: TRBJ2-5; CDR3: CASSFGGLMQETQYF; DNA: TGTGCCAGCAGTTTCGGGGGACTCATGCAAGAGACCCAGTACTTC
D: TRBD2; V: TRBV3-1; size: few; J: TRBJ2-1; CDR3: CASSPVLLLERGVNSYNEQFF; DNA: TGTGCCAGCAGCCCCGTACTCTTGCTCGAGCGGGGGGTAAACTCCTACAATGAGCAGTTCTTC
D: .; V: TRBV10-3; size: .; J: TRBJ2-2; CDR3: CAKKHPAGTGELFF; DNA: TGTGCCAAAAAACACCCCGCGGGGACCGGGGAGCTGTTTTTT
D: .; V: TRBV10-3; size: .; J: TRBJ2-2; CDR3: CAAARAGTGELFF; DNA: TGTGCCGCAGCCAGGGCCGGTACCGGGGAGCTGTTTTTT
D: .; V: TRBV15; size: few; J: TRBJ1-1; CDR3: CATSRDLRTFF; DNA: TGTGCCACCAGCAGAGATCTTCGGACTTTCTTT
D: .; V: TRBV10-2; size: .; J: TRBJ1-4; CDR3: CASSESSGSRGKLFF; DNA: TGCGCCAGCAGTGAGAGTTCGGGCTCGCGTGGAAAACTGTTTTTT
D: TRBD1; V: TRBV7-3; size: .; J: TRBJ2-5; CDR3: CASSSRQGETQYF; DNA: TGTGCCAGCAGCTCGCGACAGGGGGAGACCCAGTACTTC
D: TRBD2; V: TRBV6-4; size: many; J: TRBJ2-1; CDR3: CASSDSSGRGDYNEQFF; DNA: TGTGCCAGCAGTGACTCAAGCGGGCGGGGGGACTACAATGAGCAGTTCTTC
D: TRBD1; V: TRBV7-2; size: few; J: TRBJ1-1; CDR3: CASSLARGHGTEAFF; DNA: TGTGCCAGCAGCTTGGCCAGGGGGCATGGGACTGAAGCTTTCTTT
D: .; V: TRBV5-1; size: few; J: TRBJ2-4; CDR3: CASSPISGSAKNIQYF; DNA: TGCGCCAGCAGTCCTATCTCCGGTTCGGCCAAAAACATTCAGTACTTC
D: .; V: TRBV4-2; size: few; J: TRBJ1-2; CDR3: CASSQEEGWNGYTF; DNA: TGTGCCAGCAGCCAAGAAGAGGGGTGGAATGGCTACACCTTC
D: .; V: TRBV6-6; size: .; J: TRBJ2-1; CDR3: CASSYSGVYEQFF; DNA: TGTGCCAGCAGTTACTCGGGAGTCTATGAGCAGTTCTTC
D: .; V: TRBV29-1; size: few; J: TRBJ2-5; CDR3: CSVADSRETQYF; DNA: TGCAGCGTGGCGGACAGTCGGGAGACCCAGTACTTC
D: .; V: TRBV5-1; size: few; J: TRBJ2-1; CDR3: CASSLLGTEQFF; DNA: TGTGCCAGCAGTTTACTGGGAACGGAGCAGTTCTTC
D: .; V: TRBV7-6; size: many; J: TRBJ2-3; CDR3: CASSLDRDFPDTQYF; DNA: TGTGCCAGCAGCTTAGACAGGGACTTTCCAGATACGCAGTATTTT
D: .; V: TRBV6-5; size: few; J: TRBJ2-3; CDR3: CASSSGQDHTDTQYF; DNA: TGTGCCAGCAGTTCGGGGCAGGACCACACAGATACGCAGTATTTT
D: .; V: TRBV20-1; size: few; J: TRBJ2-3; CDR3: CSARGPGGGLDTQYF; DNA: TGCAGTGCTAGGGGTCCGGGCGGGGGCCTGGATACGCAGTATTTT
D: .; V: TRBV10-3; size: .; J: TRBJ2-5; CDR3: CAISPDRPQETQYF; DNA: TGTGCCATCAGCCCAGATCGCCCCCAAGAGACCCAGTACTTC
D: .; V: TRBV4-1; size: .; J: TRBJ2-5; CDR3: CASSQTGKETQYF; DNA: TGCGCCAGCAGCCAGACGGGGAAGGAGACCCAGTACTTC
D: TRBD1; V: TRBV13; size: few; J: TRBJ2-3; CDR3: CASSFAQGDTDTQYF; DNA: TGTGCCAGCAGCTTTGCACAGGGGGACACAGATACGCAGTATTTT
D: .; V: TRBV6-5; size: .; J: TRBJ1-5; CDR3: CASSYSNGISPQHF; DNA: TGTGCCAGCAGTTACTCGAATGGTATTTCGCCCCAGCATTTT
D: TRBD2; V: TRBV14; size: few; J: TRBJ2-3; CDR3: CASSQNSRGGRTDTQYF; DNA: TGTGCCAGCAGCCAAAATTCCCGGGGGGGGAGGACAGATACGCAGTATTTT
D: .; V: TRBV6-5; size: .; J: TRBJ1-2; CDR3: CASTQGPYYGYTF; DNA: TGTGCCAGCACCCAGGGGCCGTACTATGGCTACACCTTC
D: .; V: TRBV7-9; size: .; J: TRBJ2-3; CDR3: CASSFLGGGGTDTQYF; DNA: TGTGCCAGCAGCTTCCTTGGGGGCGGCGGCACAGATACGCAGTATTTT
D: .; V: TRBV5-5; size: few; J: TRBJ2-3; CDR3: CASSLSGDTQYF; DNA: TGTGCCAGCAGCTTGTCGGGAGATACGCAGTATTTT
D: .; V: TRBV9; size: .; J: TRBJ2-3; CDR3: CASSVDPGSTDTQYF; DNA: TGTGCCAGCAGCGTAGACCCGGGAAGCACAGATACGCAGTATTTT
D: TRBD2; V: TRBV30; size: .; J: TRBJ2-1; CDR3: CAWSGLAGGIPYNEQFF; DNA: TGTGCCTGGAGTGGGCTAGCGGGGGGTATCCCATACAATGAGCAGTTCTTC
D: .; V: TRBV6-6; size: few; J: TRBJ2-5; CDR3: CASSYNAGYQETQYF; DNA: TGTGCCAGCAGTTACAACGCGGGGTACCAAGAGACCCAGTACTTC
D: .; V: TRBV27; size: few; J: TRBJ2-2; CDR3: CASSLRLVAGELFF; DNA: TGTGCCAGCAGTTTAAGATTGGTCGCCGGGGAGCTGTTTTTT
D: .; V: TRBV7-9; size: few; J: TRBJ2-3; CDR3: CASPQTGAVTDTQYF; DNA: TGTGCCAGTCCTCAGACGGGGGCCGTCACAGATACGCAGTATTTT
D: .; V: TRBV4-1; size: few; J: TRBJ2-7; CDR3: CASSLSGWSSYEQYF; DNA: TGCGCCAGCAGCCTGAGCGGCTGGAGCTCCTACGAGCAGTACTTC
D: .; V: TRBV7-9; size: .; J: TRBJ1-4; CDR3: CASSLSGTRNEKLFF; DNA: TGTGCCAGCAGCTTATCCGGGACCCGTAATGAAAAACTGTTTTTT
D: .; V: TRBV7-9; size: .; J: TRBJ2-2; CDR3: CASSPPVSGELFF; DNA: TGTGCCAGCAGCCCCCCTGTCTCCGGGGAGCTGTTTTTT
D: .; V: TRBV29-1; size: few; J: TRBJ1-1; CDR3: CSAEQGTEAFF; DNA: TGCAGCGCTGAACAGGGAACTGAAGCTTTCTTT
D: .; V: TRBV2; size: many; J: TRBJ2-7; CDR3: CASTRQDSYEQYF; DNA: TGTGCCAGCACCCGACAGGACTCCTACGAGCAGTACTTC
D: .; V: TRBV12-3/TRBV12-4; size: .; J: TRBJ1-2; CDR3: CASSSSIWNGYTF; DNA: TGTGCCAGCAGTTCCTCCATCTGGAATGGCTACACCTTC
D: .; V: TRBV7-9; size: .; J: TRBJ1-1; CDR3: CASSPSRNEAFF; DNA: TGTGCCAGCAGCCCCTCGAGGAATGAAGCTTTCTTT
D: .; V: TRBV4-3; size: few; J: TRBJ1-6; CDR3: CASSQDATGDYNSPLHF; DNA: TGCGCCAGCAGCCAAGATGCAACGGGCGACTATAATTCACCCCTCCACTTT
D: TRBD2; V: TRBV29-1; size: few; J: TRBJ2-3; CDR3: CSVEARQASGGAWDTQYF; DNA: TGCAGCGTTGAAGCCCGCCAGGCTAGCGGGGGGGCCTGGGATACGCAGTATTTT
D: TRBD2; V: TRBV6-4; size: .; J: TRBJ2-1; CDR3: CASSGRGGHDEQFF; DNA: TGTGCCAGCAGCGGTCGGGGGGGCCACGATGAGCAGTTCTTC
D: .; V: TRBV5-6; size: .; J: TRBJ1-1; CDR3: CASSPRGETEAFF; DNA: TGTGCCAGCAGCCCCAGGGGTGAAACTGAAGCTTTCTTT
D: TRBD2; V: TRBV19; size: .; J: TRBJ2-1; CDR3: CASHSGGATYNEQFF; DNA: TGTGCCAGTCATAGCGGGGGGGCAACCTACAATGAGCAGTTCTTC
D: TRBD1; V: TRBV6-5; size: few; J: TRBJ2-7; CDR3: CASSYSKPPGQGACEQYF; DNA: TGTGCCAGCAGTTACTCGAAGCCCCCGGGACAGGGAGCTTGCGAGCAGTACTTC
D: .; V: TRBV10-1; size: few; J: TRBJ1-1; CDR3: CASTEAFF; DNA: TGCGCCAGTACCGAAGCTTTCTTT
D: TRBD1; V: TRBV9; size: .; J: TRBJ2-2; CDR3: CASSATGGVWQSGELFF; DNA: TGTGCCAGCAGCGCGACAGGGGGCGTCTGGCAGTCCGGGGAGCTGTTTTTT
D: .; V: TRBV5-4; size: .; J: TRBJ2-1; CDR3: CASSLPTGAYNEQFF; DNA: TGTGCCAGCAGCTTGCCCACGGGGGCCTACAATGAGCAGTTCTTC
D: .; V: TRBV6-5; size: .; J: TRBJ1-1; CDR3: CASQPGASTEAFF; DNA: TGTGCCTCTCAGCCAGGGGCTAGCACTGAAGCTTTCTTT
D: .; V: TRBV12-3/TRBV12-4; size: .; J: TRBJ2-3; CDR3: CASRPWGSTDTQYF; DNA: TGTGCCAGCAGACCCTGGGGGAGCACAGATACGCAGTATTTT